This note documents a single T cell receptor (beta chain) sequence. This sample was taken from a study of blood T cell repertoires in COVID-19. Across the study: PBMCs, B-cell-depleted T cells, or T cells were the source of the cDNA or gDNA that made up the material.

Authors' data handling: Reference gene primer amplification gave estimated nucleated cell counts. Using immunoSEQ multiplex PCR, the repertoire was profiled, and TCRdb retains in-frame clones only, with some absent. Clone size and the V and J calls come from that table; the DNA yielded D and trimming. Of more than 90,000 clones in the sample, about 85% were seen once. The junction had 5 bases not matched to a gene; V was cut back by 7 bases and J by 2 bases. Germline CDR1 reads MGHRA; CDR2 reads YSYEKL. The CDR3 is 16 amino acids. The receptor's source is a human donor in a cohort sampled during active COVID-19. The chain is built from TRBV4-1 and TRBJ1-6, with 10 bases aligning to TRBD1. What was sequenced was peripheral blood. This chain's CDR3 is CASKTGGAAYNSPLHF. Here the CDR3 DNA reads TGCGCCAGCAAGACAGGGGGCGCGGCCTATAATTCACCCCTCCACTTT.